The rows below give T cell receptor beta chains drawn from one sample of a study of metastatic and nonmetastatic thyroid tumors. TCRdb re-called clones from the PCR reads using MiXCR. This table has several thousand clones, around 31% appearing once. Sequences were obtained from tumor tissue. The receptors originated from a female donor with papillary thyroid cancer or a benign thyroid nodule (not recorded which). Some clones in this sample may be carry-over from other donors' samples. Both conserved end residues are part of each CDR3. A D gene is named only where the DNA matches it firmly. Clone size appears in some rows only: once, few, many, or a class for an expanded clone.

abundance	v_gene	d_gene	j_gene	CDR3aa	CDR3nt
-	TRBV4-2	-	TRBJ2-1	CASSQEWEAEEFF	TGTGCCAGCAGCCAGGAATGGGAGGCGGAGGAGTTCTTC
-	TRBV19	TRBD1	TRBJ1-1	CASRTRDRGQVDTEAFF	TGTGCCAGTAGGACCCGGGACAGGGGGCAGGTGGACACTGAAGCTTTCTTT
medium-sized	TRBV19	-	TRBJ1-4	CASKDEATNEKLFF	TGTGCCAGTAAAGATGAGGCAACTAATGAAAAACTGTTTTTT
-	TRBV10-3	-	TRBJ2-1	CEIRRGLGQSIRDEQFF	TGTGAAATCAGGAGGGGCCTAGGACAGAGTATTAGGGATGAGCAGTTCTTC
medium-sized	TRBV6-1	TRBD1	TRBJ2-7	CASSKDRSSSYEQYF	TGTGCCAGCAGCAAGGACAGGTCGAGCTCCTACGAGCAGTACTTC
many	TRBV9	-	TRBJ2-3	CASSPQSPDTQYF	TGTGCCAGCAGCCCCCAGTCCCCAGATACGCAGTATTTT
-	TRBV11-2	TRBD2	TRBJ2-2	CASSPGRTSGFVTGELFF	TGTGCCAGCAGCCCGGGGCGGACTAGCGGCTTTGTCACCGGGGAGCTGTTTTTT
many	TRBV10-2	TRBD1	TRBJ2-1	CASSVRGQGVNEQFF	TGCGCCAGCAGTGTAAGGGGACAGGGGGTGAATGAGCAGTTCTTC
few	TRBV29-1	TRBD1	TRBJ1-2	CSVETEPGGGYTF	TGCAGCGTTGAAACCGAGCCAGGGGGAGGCTACACCTTC
few	TRBV2	-	TRBJ2-7	CASSTRLAYEQYF	TGTGCCAGCAGCACTAGACTAGCCTACGAGCAGTACTTC
-	TRBV30	-	TRBJ2-7	CAWSYTGYEQYF	TGTGCCTGGAGTTATACTGGATACGAGCAGTACTTC
few	TRBV6-1	-	TRBJ2-5	CASSPQPEETQYF	TGTGCCAGCAGTCCCCAGCCGGAAGAGACCCAGTACTTC
-	TRBV11-2	-	TRBJ1-2	CASSPGTTYQYGYTF	TGTGCCAGCAGCCCAGGGACAACCTACCAGTATGGCTACACCTTC
many	TRBV30	TRBD2	TRBJ2-1	CAWTPIAGLGQFF	TGTGCCTGGACACCCATTGCGGGACTAGGGCAGTTCTTC